This TCR beta chain derives from a study of tissue T cells after allogeneic stem cell transplantation. Study findings and constraints: Shared clones across patients were few; motif clustering revealed tissue-specific shared signatures.

CDR1 is LGHDT, CDR2 YNNKQL, per germline (reference sequence). The CDR3 extends over 11 amino acids. V was pared by 10 bases and J by 6 bases, with 1 base of the junction left unmatched. Time point here: mouse harvest day 14 after allogeneic transplant. The graft held 10^6 splenic CD5+ T cells and 10^7 T-cell-depleted bone marrow cells. This mouse GVHD model was MHC-mismatched B6 to BALB/c, profiled day 7 or 14. To note about this clone: Its target is not known. Gene names denote mouse genes. The CDR3 end is not reached by the read, which stops 1 residue before it; the germline J gene fills it in.

Profiled with immunoSEQ multiplex PCR; TCRdb holds only in-frame clones, not every one. The sample includes some 7,000 clones, approximately 34% seen only once; the top ten take 6.3%. The sample consisted of skin. V is TRBV4 and J is TRBJ1-1, with 11 bases identical to TRBD1. The TCR originated in a female BALB/c mouse given C57BL/6 T cells with graft-versus-host disease after an allogeneic hematopoietic cell transplant. CDR3 region: CAKGQGAEVFF. The sequenced CDR3 bases are TGTGCCAAGGGACAGGGGGCAGAAGTCTTC.